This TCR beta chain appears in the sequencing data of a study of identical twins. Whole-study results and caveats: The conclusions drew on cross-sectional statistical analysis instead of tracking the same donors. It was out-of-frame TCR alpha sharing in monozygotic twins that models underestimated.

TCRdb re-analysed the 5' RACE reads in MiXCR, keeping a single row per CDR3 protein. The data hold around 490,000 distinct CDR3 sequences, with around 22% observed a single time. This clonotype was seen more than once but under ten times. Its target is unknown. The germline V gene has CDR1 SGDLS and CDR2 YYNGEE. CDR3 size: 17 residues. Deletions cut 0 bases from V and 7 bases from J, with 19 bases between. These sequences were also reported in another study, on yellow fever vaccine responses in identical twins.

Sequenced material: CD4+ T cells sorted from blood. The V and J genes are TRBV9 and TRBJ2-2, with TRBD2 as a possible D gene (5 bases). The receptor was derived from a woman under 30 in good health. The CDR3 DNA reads TGTGCCAGCAGCGTAGACGGGCTGGAGGCGAGAAGCGGGGAGCTGTTTTTT. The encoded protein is CASSVDGLEARSGELFF.